This is a list of T cell receptor beta chains from one sample in a study of blood T cells in healthy people across ages. In TCRdb, the 5' RACE reads were re-called with MiXCR into one record per CDR3 protein. The sample records fewer than 700,000 distinct CDR3 sequences, 45% to 55% being singletons. The source material was blood. The receptors here all came from a man at least 80 years old in good health. Each CDR3 is given with its conserved first and last residue. D genes are given only for firm matches. Size values are once, few and many counts, or a class for expanded clones, and some rows have none.

>TRBD2|TRBV6-2/TRBV6-3|TRBJ2-5|-
TGTGCCAGCAGACCGACTAGCGGCAGCGAGACCCAGTACTTC
CASRPTSGSETQYF
>TRBD2|TRBV11-2|TRBJ2-1|-
TGTGCCAGCAGCTTAGATTCCCTAGCGGCGGAAAGCTCCTACAATGAGCAGTTCTTC
CASSLDSLAAESSYNEQFF
>TRBD2|TRBV7-9|TRBJ2-3|few
TGTGCCAGCAGCCCAGGCGGACTAGCAACAGATACGCAGTATTTT
CASSPGGLATDTQYF
>-|TRBV5-1|TRBJ1-5|-
TGCGCCAGCGGGCAGAGGGAGCAGCCCCAGCATTTT
CASGQREQPQHF
>-|TRBV12-3/TRBV12-4|TRBJ2-1|-
TGTGCCAGCAGTTTCCTTCTGGAAAATGAGCAGTTCTTC
CASSFLLENEQFF
>-|TRBV2|TRBJ2-7|-
TGTGCCAGCAGTGAGTCTAGATTCGGCGAGCAGTACTTC
CASSESRFGEQYF
>-|TRBV6-6|TRBJ2-1|many
TGTGCCAGCGGGGGGAGCTCCTACAATGAGCAGTTCTTC
CASGGSSYNEQFF
>TRBD2|TRBV10-3|TRBJ2-1|-
TGTGCCATCAGTGAGGGCGGGGGACGACTGTACAATGAGCAGTTCTTC
CAISEGGGRLYNEQFF
>-|TRBV6-5|TRBJ2-1|-
TGTGCTAGCAGTTACTCCGTCCGAGCCTACGAGCAGTTCTTC
CASSYSVRAYEQFF
>-|TRBV20-1|TRBJ2-3|few
TGCAGTGCTCCCCCGAGCGGGAGCACAGATACGCAGTATTTT
CSAPPSGSTDTQYF
>TRBD2|TRBV20-1|TRBJ2-1|few
TGCAGTGCTCCCCCGAATAGCGGGGGGGCCCAAGGGAATGAGCAGTTCTTC
CSAPPNSGGAQGNEQFF
>-|TRBV20-1|TRBJ2-3|-
TGCAGTGCTAGATCCCTACTAGGACGCAGCACAGATACGCAGTATTTT
CSARSLLGRSTDTQYF
>TRBD1|TRBV5-1|TRBJ1-4|-
TGCGCCAGCAGCACAGGACAGGGTGGGGGTGAAAAACTGTTTTTT
CASSTGQGGGEKLFF
>-|TRBV5-5|TRBJ1-5|once
TGTGCCAGCAGCTTGGATGTGGGAAATCAGCCCCAGCATTTT
CASSLDVGNQPQHF
>-|TRBV30|TRBJ1-6|-
TGTGCCTGGACTACAGGTGGTGGGTTTAATTCACCCCTCCACTTT
CAWTTGGGFNSPLHF
>-|TRBV7-2|TRBJ2-7|few
TGTGCCAGCAGCTTGAATCACGGGGGCCGGGCCTACGAGCAGTACTTC
CASSLNHGGRAYEQYF
>-|TRBV6-2/TRBV6-3|TRBJ2-3|-
TGTGCCAGCAGTAATCCTAGGACAGATACGCAGTATTTT
CASSNPRTDTQYF
>TRBD2|TRBV7-2|TRBJ2-3|-
TGTGCCAGCAGCCCTGGGACTAGCCTGGGTCGAGATACGCAGTATTTT
CASSPGTSLGRDTQYF
>-|TRBV6-2/TRBV6-3|TRBJ1-5|-
TGTGCCAGCAGTTACTCGATAACAGGGAGTAGCAATCAGCCCCAGCATTTT
CASSYSITGSSNQPQHF